This record looks at one T cell receptor (beta chain) sequence and its context. Which antigen it targets is not known. No base quality information exists; no much larger clone differs at one position. The sample originates from a study of PD-L1 blockade in urothelial cancer (TCRdb year 2017). Regarding the complete study: Every patient began therapy in about 2014 and was given atezolizumab 1,200 mg intravenously every 3 weeks. About nine tenths of the roughly 29 patients were identified as males with urothelial cancer of bladder origin, and a prior smoking history was reported by 18 of 29 patients. Patients had an ECOG performance status of 0 or 1 and had received between 0 and 3 prior chemotherapy regimens. Blood samples were analyzed 3 weeks after the start of treatment (second dose) and 6 weeks after the start of treatment. Blood samples yielded a median of roughly 150,000 T cells and around 80,000 unique TCRs, with median clonality 0.080. An exploratory multi-omic analysis was conducted of the somatic, immune and clinical correlates of response to PD-L1 blockade with atezolizumab in urothelial cancer. Pretreatment tumor samples, along with matched peripheral blood collected serially before and after atezolizumab treatment, underwent TCR sequencing. Durable clinical benefit meant progression-free survival longer than 6 months, and TCR features were also tested against progression-free and overall survival. In the same patients who had TCR sequencing, pretreatment tumors also underwent whole exome sequencing and RNA sequencing. Fewer than ten patients achieved durable clinical benefit and 15 to 20 did not. Pretreatment blood TCR-seq was available for nearly 30 patients, at least one posttreatment blood collection was obtained for approximately 25 patients, and tumor TCR-seq was available for approximately 25 patients.

Synthetic TCR analog templates were spiked into each PCR to estimate absolute template abundance from read counts. The immunoSEQ assay was used to amplify TCRbeta CDR3 regions from genomic DNA with bias-controlled V and J gene primers. Sequencing of rearranged TCRbeta segments was performed at approximately 20X coverage. From the authors' description of their analysis: Sequencing errors were corrected by clustering, and CDR3s were annotated against IMGT so that V, D and J genes could be assigned. Downstream analyses used only productive TCRbeta rearrangements and left out out-of-frame or stop-codon sequences. Clonality was computed as one minus Shannon entropy normalized by the log of the number of unique productive sequences. Fisher's exact test with Benjamini-Hochberg correction, using a cutoff of adjusted p below 0.01, was how clones that differed between time points or between blood and tumor were identified. The immuneACCESS repertoire file appears here via TCRdb, limited to in-frame rearrangements. These files lack a portion of the clones; in checked studies, under half of the deficit traces to unresolved V genes, and the cause of the others is not known. That table is the source of V, J and clone size, and D and trimming were worked out from the DNA. Present in this sample are some 80,000 clones, about nine tenths of which were seen just once. Clones ranked in the top ten supply under 6% of the sample.

Results and caveats for the whole study, not just this receptor: At 3 weeks after the start of treatment, tumor-associated TCR clones in peripheral blood had expanded more in patients with durable benefit (n ≈ 22, p = 0.022). Improved progression-free and overall survival was found to be associated with pretreatment peripheral blood TCR clonality below the median. Because the sample size was small (n ≈ 31) and many exploratory analyses were performed, the results are intended to be hypothesis-generating.

Sequences SGHRS (CDR1) and YFSETQ (CDR2) are obtained from the germline V gene. Clipping removes 4 bases from V and 3 bases from J, with 9 as the unmatched junction base count. Taken from cysteine to phenylalanine, the CDR3 has 17 residues. This entry keeps only the CDR3 DNA: 51 bases, framed from base 1. A cohort of about 27 patients with locally advanced or metastatic urothelial carcinoma, treated at Memorial Sloan Kettering on a trial protocol, was included. Peripheral blood mononuclear cells were collected pretreatment and during treatment, with between 1 and 8 total time points obtained per patient. The Qiagen DNeasy Blood extraction kit was used to purify genomic DNA from total PBMCs and tumor samples. PBMCs were collected pretreatment and during treatment, and were isolated and stored as previously described.

In this chain, TRBV5-1 is recombined with TRBJ2-1; TRBD2 agrees with 11 junctional bases. The specimen comprised PBMCs, sampled around atezolizumab (anti-PD-L1) treatment. The clonotype comes from a woman in her 70s with urothelial cancer. The sequenced DNA: TGCGCCAGCAGCCGTAAGATGACTAGCGGGAACTACAATGAGCAGTTCTTC. This gives the protein CASSRKMTSGNYNEQFF.